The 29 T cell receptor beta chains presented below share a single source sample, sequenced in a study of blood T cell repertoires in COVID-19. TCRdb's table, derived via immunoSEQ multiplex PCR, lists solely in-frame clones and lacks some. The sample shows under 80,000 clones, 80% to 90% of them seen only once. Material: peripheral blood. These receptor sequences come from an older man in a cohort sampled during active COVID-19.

The CDR3 protein is CASSQTSGFYEQYF. As DNA, the CDR3 is TGTGCCAGCAGCCAGACTAGCGGCTTCTACGAGCAGTACTTC. The rearrangement links TRBV7-2 to TRBJ2-7, with 9 bases matching TRBD2. CDR1 SGHTA and CDR2 FQGNSA come from the germline V gene. J gave up 3 bases and V 5 bases, and 5 bases lay outside the gene matches. This CDR3 has 14 residues. The entire variable domain, with the rest obtained from reference TRBV7-2 and TRBJ2-7, is as follows: GAGVSQSPSNKVTEKGKDVELRCDPISGHTALYWYRQSLGQGLEFLIYFQGNSAPDKSGLPSDRFSAERTGGSVSTLTIQRTQQEDSAVYLCASSQTSGFYEQYFGPGTRLTVT.

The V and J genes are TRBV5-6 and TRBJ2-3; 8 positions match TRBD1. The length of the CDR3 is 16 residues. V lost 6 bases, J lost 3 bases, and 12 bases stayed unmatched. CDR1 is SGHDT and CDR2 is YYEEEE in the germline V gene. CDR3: CASIFGAGGTTDTQYF. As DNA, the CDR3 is TGTGCCAGCATCTTTGGGGCAGGGGGCACGACAGATACGCAGTATTTT.

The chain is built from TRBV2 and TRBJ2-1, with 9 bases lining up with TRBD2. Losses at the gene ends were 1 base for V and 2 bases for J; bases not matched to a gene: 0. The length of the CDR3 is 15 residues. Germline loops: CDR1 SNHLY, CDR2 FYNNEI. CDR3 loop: CASSEGGGAYNEQFF. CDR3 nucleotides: TGTGCCAGCAGTGAAGGCGGGGGGGCCTACAATGAGCAGTTCTTC.

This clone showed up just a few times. The CDR3 sequence: CASSLGISGGDAEQFF. Here the CDR3 DNA reads TGTGCCAGCAGCTTGGGCATTAGCGGGGGGGACGCTGAGCAGTTCTTC. The chain couples TRBV5-6 to TRBJ2-1; the match to TRBD2 covers 11 bases. CDR1 and CDR2 from the germline V gene are SGHDT and YYEEEE. Unmatched junction bases numbered 8, after V lost 0 bases and J lost 9 bases. CDR3 size: 16 residues.

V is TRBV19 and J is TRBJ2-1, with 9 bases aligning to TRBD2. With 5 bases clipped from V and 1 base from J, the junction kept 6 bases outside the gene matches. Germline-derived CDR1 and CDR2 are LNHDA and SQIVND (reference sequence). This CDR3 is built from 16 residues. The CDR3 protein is CASSLSGGRSYNEQFF. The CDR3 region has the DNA TGTGCCAGTAGTTTGAGCGGGGGGCGGTCCTACAATGAGCAGTTCTTC. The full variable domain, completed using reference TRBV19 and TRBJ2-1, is DGGITQSPKYLFRKEGQNVTLSCEQNLNHDAMYWYRQDPGQGLRLIYYSQIVNDFQKGDIAEGYSVSREKKESFPLTVTSAQKNPTAFYLCASSLSGGRSYNEQFFGPGTRLTVL.

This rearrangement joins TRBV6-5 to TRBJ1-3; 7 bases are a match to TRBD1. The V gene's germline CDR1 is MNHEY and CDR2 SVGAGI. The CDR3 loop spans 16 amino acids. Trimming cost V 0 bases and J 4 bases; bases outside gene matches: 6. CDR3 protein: CASSYSDRGGGNTIYF. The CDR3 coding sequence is TGTGCCAGCAGTTACTCGGACCGAGGGGGCGGAAACACCATATATTTT.

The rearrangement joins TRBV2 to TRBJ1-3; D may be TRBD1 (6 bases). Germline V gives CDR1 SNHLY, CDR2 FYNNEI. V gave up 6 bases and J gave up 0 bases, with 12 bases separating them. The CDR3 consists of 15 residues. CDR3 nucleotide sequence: TGTGCCAGCAGGCCGGGACAACTCTCTGGAAACACCATATATTTT. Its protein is CASRPGQLSGNTIYF.

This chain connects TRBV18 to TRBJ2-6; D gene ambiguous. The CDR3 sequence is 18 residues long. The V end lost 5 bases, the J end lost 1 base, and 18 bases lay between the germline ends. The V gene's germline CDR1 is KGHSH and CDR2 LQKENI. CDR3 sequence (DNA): TGTGCCAGCTCAGTTAATCGAGGCGCCCGATCTGGGGCCAACGTCCTGACTTTC. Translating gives CASSVNRGARSGANVLTF.

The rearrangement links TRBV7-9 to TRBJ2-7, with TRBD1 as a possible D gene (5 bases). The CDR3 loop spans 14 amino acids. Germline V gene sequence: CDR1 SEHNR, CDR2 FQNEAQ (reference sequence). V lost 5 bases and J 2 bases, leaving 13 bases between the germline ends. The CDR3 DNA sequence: TGTGCCAGCAGCCTGGACAAGCCACCCTACGAGCAGTACTTC. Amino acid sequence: CASSLDKPPYEQYF.

In DNA form, the CDR3 reads TGTGCCAGCAGTGATGCGGCGGGGGGGCGGAATGAGCAGTTCTTC. Its protein product is CASSDAAGGRNEQFF. The chain uses TRBV2 and TRBJ2-1, with 9 positions matching TRBD2. Germline CDR1 is SNHLY and CDR2 is FYNNEI. Trimming removed 3 bases from V and 7 bases from J; junction bases left unmatched: 7. The CDR3 runs to 15 residues.

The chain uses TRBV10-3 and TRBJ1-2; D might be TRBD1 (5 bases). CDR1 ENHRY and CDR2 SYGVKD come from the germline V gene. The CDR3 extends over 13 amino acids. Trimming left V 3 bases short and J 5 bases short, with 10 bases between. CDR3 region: CAISEGARYGYTF. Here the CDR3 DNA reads TGTGCCATCAGTGAAGGGGCCAGGTATGGCTACACCTTC.

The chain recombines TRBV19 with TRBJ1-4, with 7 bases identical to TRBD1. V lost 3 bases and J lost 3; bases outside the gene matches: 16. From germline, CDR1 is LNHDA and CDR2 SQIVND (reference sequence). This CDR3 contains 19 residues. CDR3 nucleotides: TGTGCCAGTAGTATTACAGGTTTCGGGGACAGAAGACCTAATGAAAAACTGTTTTTT. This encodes CASSITGFGDRRPNEKLFF.

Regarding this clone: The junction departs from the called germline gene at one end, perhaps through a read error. This CDR3 reads CASSAHPTGTGGGNF. The CDR3, as DNA: TGTGCCAGCAGCGCGCACCCCACTGGGACAGGGGGAGGGAACTTC. This rearrangement joins TRBV7-9 to TRBJ2-5; 11 positions match TRBD1. In germline, CDR1 is SEHNR, CDR2 FQNEAQ (reference sequence). The CDR3 loop spans 15 amino acids.

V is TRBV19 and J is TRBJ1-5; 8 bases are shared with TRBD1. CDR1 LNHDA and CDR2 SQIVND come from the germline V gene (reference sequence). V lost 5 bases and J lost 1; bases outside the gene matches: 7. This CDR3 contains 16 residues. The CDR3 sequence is CASSQGTGRSNQPQHF. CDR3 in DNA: TGTGCCAGTAGTCAAGGGACAGGTCGAAGCAATCAGCCCCAGCATTTT.

The CDR3 nucleotides are TGTGCCAGCAGCCATGGACAGGGAGAGGAAGAGACCCAGTACTTC. Its translation is CASSHGQGEEETQYF. The chain has TRBV7-2 and TRBJ2-5; TRBD1 aligns across 8 bases. Trimming at V came to 5 bases and at J to 3 bases, leaving 8 bases not matched to a gene. CDR3 length: 15 amino acids. CDR1 is SGHTA, CDR2 FQGNSA, per germline.

The CDR3 nucleotides read TGCGCCAGCAGCCTAGGGGTCCAGGGGGCAAATGAGCAGTTCTTC. It specifies CASSLGVQGANEQFF. This chain connects TRBV4-3 to TRBJ2-1; 8 positions agree with TRBD1. Germline lookup yields CDR1 LGHNA and CDR2 YSLEER. This CDR3 contains 15 residues. J lost 7 bases, V lost 4 bases, and 9 bases had no gene match.

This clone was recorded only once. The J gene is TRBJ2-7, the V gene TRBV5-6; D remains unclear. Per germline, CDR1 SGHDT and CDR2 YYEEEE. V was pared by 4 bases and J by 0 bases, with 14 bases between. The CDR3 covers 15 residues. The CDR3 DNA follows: TGTGCCAGCAGCCGTCTGGGCCCGAGCTCCTACGAGCAGTACGTC. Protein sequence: CASSRLGPSSYEQYV.

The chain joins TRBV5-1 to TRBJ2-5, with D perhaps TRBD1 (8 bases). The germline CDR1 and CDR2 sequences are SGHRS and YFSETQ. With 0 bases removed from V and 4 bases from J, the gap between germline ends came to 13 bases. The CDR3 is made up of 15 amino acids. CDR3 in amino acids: CASSLGYRGGETQYF. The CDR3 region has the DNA TGCGCCAGCAGCTTGGGCTACAGGGGGGGAGAGACCCAGTACTTC.

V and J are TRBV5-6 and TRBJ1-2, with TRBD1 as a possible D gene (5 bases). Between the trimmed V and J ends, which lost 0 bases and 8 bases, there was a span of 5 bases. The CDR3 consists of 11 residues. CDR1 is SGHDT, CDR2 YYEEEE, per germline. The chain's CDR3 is CASSLGTGYTF. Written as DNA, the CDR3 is TGTGCCAGCAGCTTGGGGACAGGCTACACCTTC.

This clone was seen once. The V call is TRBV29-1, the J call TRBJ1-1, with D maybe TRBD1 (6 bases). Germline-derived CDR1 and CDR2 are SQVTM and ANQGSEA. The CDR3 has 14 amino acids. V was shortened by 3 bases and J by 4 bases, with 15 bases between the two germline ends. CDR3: CSVDQGKKGTEAFF. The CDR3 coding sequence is TGCAGCGTTGACCAGGGGAAGAAGGGCACTGAAGCTTTCTTT.

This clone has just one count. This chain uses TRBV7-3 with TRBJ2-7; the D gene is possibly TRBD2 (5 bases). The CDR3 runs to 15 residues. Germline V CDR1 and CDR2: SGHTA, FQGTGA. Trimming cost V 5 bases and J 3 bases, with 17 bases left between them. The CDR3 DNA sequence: TGTGCCAGCAGCGAAGGACCCAGCGGCGTCTACGAGCAGTACTTC. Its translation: CASSEGPSGVYEQYF.

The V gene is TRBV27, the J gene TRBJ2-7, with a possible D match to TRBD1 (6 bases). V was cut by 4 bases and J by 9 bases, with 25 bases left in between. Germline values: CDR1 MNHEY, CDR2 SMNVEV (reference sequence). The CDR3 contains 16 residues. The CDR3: CASSSYYRVKGHGQYV. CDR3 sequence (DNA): TGTGCCAGCAGTTCATATTACAGGGTTAAGGGGCACGGGCAGTACGTC.

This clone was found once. The CDR3 region has the DNA TGTGCCAGCAGCCAAGCCCCAATAGGGGCAAAGTTTTTTTTCTATGGCTACACCTTC. Encoded protein: CASSQAPIGAKFFFYGYTF. The chain is built from TRBV3-1 (or the pseudogene TRBV3-2) and TRBJ1-2; D possibly corresponds to TRBD1 (5 bases). Germline CDR1 is LGHDT and CDR2 is YNNKEL (reference sequence). Trimming pared 1 base from V and 4 bases from J, leaving 25 bases between. CDR3 length: 19 residues.

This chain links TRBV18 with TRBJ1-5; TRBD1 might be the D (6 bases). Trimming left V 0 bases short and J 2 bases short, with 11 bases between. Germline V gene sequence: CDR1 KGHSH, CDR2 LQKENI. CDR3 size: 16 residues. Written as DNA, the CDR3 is TGTGCCAGCTCACCACCGTCAGGGGTAGGCAATCAGCCCCAGCATTTT. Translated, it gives CASSPPSGVGNQPQHF.

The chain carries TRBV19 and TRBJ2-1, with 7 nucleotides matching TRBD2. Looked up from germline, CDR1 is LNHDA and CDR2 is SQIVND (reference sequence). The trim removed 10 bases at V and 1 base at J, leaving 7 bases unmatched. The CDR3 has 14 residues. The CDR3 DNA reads TGTGCCACGGCGGGGGAGATTTCCTACAATGAGCAGTTCTTC. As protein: CATAGEISYNEQFF. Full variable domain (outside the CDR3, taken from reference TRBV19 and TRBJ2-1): DGGITQSPKYLFRKEGQNVTLSCEQNLNHDAMYWYRQDPGQGLRLIYYSQIVNDFQKGDIAEGYSVSREKKESFPLTVTSAQKNPTAFYLCATAGEISYNEQFFGPGTRLTVL.

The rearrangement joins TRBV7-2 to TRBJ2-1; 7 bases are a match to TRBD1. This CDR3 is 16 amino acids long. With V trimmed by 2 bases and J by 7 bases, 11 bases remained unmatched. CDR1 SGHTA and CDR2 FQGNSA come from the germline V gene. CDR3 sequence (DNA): TGTGCCAGCAGCTTATTGTCCGGACAGGCAGGTAATGAGCAGTTCTTC. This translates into CASSLLSGQAGNEQFF.

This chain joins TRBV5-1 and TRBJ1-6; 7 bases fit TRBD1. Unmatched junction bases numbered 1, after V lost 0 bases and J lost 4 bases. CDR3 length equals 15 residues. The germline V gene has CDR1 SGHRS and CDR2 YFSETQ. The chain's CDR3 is CASSLGDRYNSPLHF. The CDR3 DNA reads TGCGCCAGCAGCTTGGGGGACAGATATAATTCACCCCTCCACTTT.

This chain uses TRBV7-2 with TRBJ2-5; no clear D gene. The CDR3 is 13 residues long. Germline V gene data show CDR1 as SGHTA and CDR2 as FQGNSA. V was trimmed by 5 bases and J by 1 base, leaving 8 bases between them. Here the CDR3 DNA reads TGTGCCAGCAGCGCCACGGGCCAAGAGACCCAGTACTTC. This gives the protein CASSATGQETQYF.

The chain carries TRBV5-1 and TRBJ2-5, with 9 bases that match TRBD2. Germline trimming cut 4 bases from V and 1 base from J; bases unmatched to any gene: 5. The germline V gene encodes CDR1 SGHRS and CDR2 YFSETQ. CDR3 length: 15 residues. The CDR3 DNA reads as TGCGCCAGCAGCGGCGTAGCGGGAGCCCAAGAGACCCAGTACTTC. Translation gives CASSGVAGAQETQYF.